The clone carrying this TCR beta chain has ten or more counts. Its antigen is undetermined. The sample originates from a study of Graves' ophthalmopathy and Graves' hyperthyroidism. Amplification targeted the TCR beta CDR3 regions, with RNA transcripts as the source material. Second-round multiplex PCR followed a first-round RT-PCR using HTBI primers. TCRdb re-analysed the multiplex PCR reads in MiXCR, keeping a single row per CDR3 protein. The table shows just over 400,000 distinct CDR3 sequences, with 21% occurring only once. V was pared by 6 bases and J by 3 bases, with 18 bases between. CDR1 and CDR2 (germline): DFQATT, SNEGSKA (reference sequence). CDR3 length: 15 residues. Findings of the study overall: A model of 13 signatures distinguished ophthalmopathy from stable hyperthyroidism at around 90% sensitivity and about 80% specificity.

The sample was peripheral blood. The receptor comes from a woman aged 18-29 years with stable Graves' hyperthyroidism. This chain uses TRBV20-1 with TRBJ1-5; the D gene is possibly TRBD1 (6 bases). The CDR3 DNA follows: TGCAGTGCCCGGGGGGGCGGCGGATCCAATCAGCCCCAGCATTTT. Amino acids: CSARGGGGSNQPQHF.